These T cell receptor beta chains were read from a single sample in a study of blood T cell repertoires in COVID-19. Only in-frame clones appear in the TCRdb table, and some are missing; sequencing was by immunoSEQ multiplex PCR. The profile shows about 100,000 clones, around 86% of them singletons. Sequencing was carried out using PBMCs or T cells enriched from blood (not recorded which). Receptor source: a woman between 50 and 59 years old who had recovered from COVID-19. Each CDR3 is given with its conserved first and last residue. Each record gives: V gene, clone size, J gene, D gene, CDR3 protein, CDR3 DNA. A D gene is named only where the DNA matches it firmly. Some rows mark clone size as missing; the rest say once, few, many or name a class of expanded clone.

v_gene: TRBV3-1/TRBV3-2; abundance: NA; j_gene: TRBJ2-7; d_gene: TRBD1; CDR3aa: CASRHTGGEQYF; CDR3nt: TGTGCCAGCAGGCATACAGGGGGCGAGCAGTACTTC
v_gene: TRBV28; abundance: NA; j_gene: TRBJ1-5; d_gene: NA; CDR3aa: CASSPTDTSNQPQHF; CDR3nt: TGTGCCAGCAGTCCAACCGACACTAGCAATCAGCCCCAGCATTTT
v_gene: TRBV7-6; abundance: NA; j_gene: TRBJ2-2; d_gene: TRBD2; CDR3aa: CASSSPAGMNTGELFF; CDR3nt: TGTGCCAGCAGCTCCCCAGCGGGAATGAACACCGGGGAGCTGTTTTTT
v_gene: TRBV5-1; abundance: NA; j_gene: TRBJ2-7; d_gene: NA; CDR3aa: CASSLEGSSIYEQYF; CDR3nt: TGCGCCAGCAGCTTGGAAGGGAGTTCCATCTACGAGCAGTACTTC
v_gene: TRBV6-5; abundance: NA; j_gene: TRBJ1-1; d_gene: NA; CDR3aa: CASSYQQGTEAFF; CDR3nt: TGTGCCAGCAGTTACCAGCAGGGCACTGAAGCTTTCTTT
v_gene: TRBV28; abundance: NA; j_gene: TRBJ2-7; d_gene: NA; CDR3aa: CASRQRQVPDF; CDR3nt: TGTGCCAGCAGACAACGACAGGTACCCGACTTC
v_gene: TRBV6-6; abundance: NA; j_gene: TRBJ1-4; d_gene: NA; CDR3aa: CASSYLGGTNEKLFF; CDR3nt: TGTGCCAGCAGTTACTTAGGGGGAACTAATGAAAAACTGTTTTTT
v_gene: TRBV29-1; abundance: NA; j_gene: TRBJ2-3; d_gene: NA; CDR3aa: CSGGRGGTDTQYF; CDR3nt: TGCAGCGGGGGCCGGGGAGGCACAGATACGCAGTATTTT
v_gene: TRBV15; abundance: NA; j_gene: TRBJ1-6; d_gene: TRBD1; CDR3aa: CATSRDGTADNSPLHF; CDR3nt: TGTGCCACCAGCAGGGATGGGACAGCCGATAATTCACCCCTCCACTTT
v_gene: TRBV6-7; abundance: few; j_gene: TRBJ1-5; d_gene: TRBD1; CDR3aa: CASSYLDRGSQPQHF; CDR3nt: TGTGCCAGCAGTTACTTGGACAGGGGAAGTCAGCCCCAGCATTTT
v_gene: TRBV5-1; abundance: NA; j_gene: TRBJ1-2; d_gene: NA; CDR3aa: CASSLGHDGYTF; CDR3nt: TGCGCCAGCAGCTTGGGACATGATGGCTACACCTTC
v_gene: TRBV10-3; abundance: NA; j_gene: TRBJ2-7; d_gene: NA; CDR3aa: CAISDIQGPEQYF; CDR3nt: TGTGCCATCAGTGATATCCAGGGCCCCGAGCAGTACTTC
v_gene: TRBV6-6; abundance: NA; j_gene: TRBJ1-1; d_gene: NA; CDR3aa: CASSRGTYNMNTEAFF; CDR3nt: TGTGCCAGCAGCCGGGGGACTTACAATATGAACACTGAAGCTTTCTTT
v_gene: TRBV28; abundance: NA; j_gene: TRBJ1-2; d_gene: NA; CDR3aa: CASSRTLTGLHGYTF; CDR3nt: TGTGCCAGCAGCCGCACTCTGACAGGCCTCCATGGCTACACCTTC
v_gene: TRBV9; abundance: NA; j_gene: TRBJ2-7; d_gene: TRBD1; CDR3aa: CASSPRQGSDEQYF; CDR3nt: TGTGCCAGCAGCCCAAGACAGGGATCCGACGAGCAGTACTTC
v_gene: TRBV5-5; abundance: NA; j_gene: TRBJ2-5; d_gene: NA; CDR3aa: CASSWGGGQETQYF; CDR3nt: TGTGCCAGCAGCTGGGGCGGCGGCCAAGAGACCCAGTACTTC
v_gene: TRBV9; abundance: NA; j_gene: TRBJ1-4; d_gene: NA; CDR3aa: CASSPATNEKLFF; CDR3nt: TGTGCCAGCAGCCCAGCAACTAATGAAAAACTGTTTTTT
v_gene: TRBV7-9; abundance: few; j_gene: TRBJ1-2; d_gene: NA; CDR3aa: CASSLMGTPNYGYTF; CDR3nt: TGTGCCAGCAGCCTGATGGGGACACCGAACTATGGCTACACCTTC
v_gene: TRBV12-3/TRBV12-4; abundance: NA; j_gene: TRBJ1-2; d_gene: NA; CDR3aa: CASSSTANYGYTF; CDR3nt: TGTGCCAGCAGTTCGACAGCTAACTATGGCTACACCTTC
v_gene: TRBV10-3; abundance: NA; j_gene: TRBJ2-7; d_gene: TRBD2; CDR3aa: CAISVLAEAYEQYF; CDR3nt: TGTGCCATCAGTGTTCTAGCGGAGGCCTACGAGCAGTACTTC
v_gene: TRBV28; abundance: NA; j_gene: TRBJ1-2; d_gene: NA; CDR3aa: CASSLVSGVYGYTF; CDR3nt: TGTGCCAGCAGTTTAGTATCGGGGGTATATGGCTACACCTTC
v_gene: TRBV2; abundance: NA; j_gene: TRBJ2-5; d_gene: TRBD2; CDR3aa: CASRLAEETQYF; CDR3nt: TGTGCCAGCAGACTAGCGGAAGAGACCCAGTACTTC
v_gene: TRBV11-1; abundance: NA; j_gene: TRBJ2-4; d_gene: TRBD2; CDR3aa: CASSFGLAAKNIQYF; CDR3nt: TGTGCCAGCAGCTTTGGACTAGCAGCCAAAAACATTCAGTACTTC
v_gene: TRBV2; abundance: NA; j_gene: TRBJ2-3; d_gene: TRBD2; CDR3aa: CASTRENTDTQYF; CDR3nt: TGTGCCAGCACGCGGGAGAATACAGATACGCAGTATTTT
v_gene: TRBV20-1; abundance: NA; j_gene: TRBJ1-2; d_gene: NA; CDR3aa: CSASRDRKKNYGYTF; CDR3nt: TGCAGTGCTAGTCGTGACAGAAAGAAAAACTATGGCTACACCTTC
v_gene: TRBV5-8; abundance: NA; j_gene: TRBJ2-3; d_gene: TRBD2; CDR3aa: CASSYRLAASTDTQYF; CDR3nt: TGTGCCAGCAGCTACCGACTAGCGGCAAGCACAGATACGCAGTATTTT
v_gene: TRBV7-2; abundance: NA; j_gene: TRBJ1-3; d_gene: NA; CDR3aa: CASSLDSRGNTIYF; CDR3nt: TGTGCCAGCAGCTTAGACAGTAGAGGAAACACCATATATTTT
v_gene: TRBV9; abundance: medium-sized; j_gene: TRBJ1-1; d_gene: NA; CDR3aa: CASSLTGSVNTEAFF; CDR3nt: TGTGCCAGCAGCCTCACAGGTTCGGTGAACACTGAAGCTTTCTTT
v_gene: TRBV27; abundance: NA; j_gene: TRBJ2-6; d_gene: TRBD2; CDR3aa: CASRPPGGFSGANVLTF; CDR3nt: TGTGCCAGCAGACCCCCCGGGGGGTTCTCTGGGGCCAACGTCCTGACTTTC
v_gene: TRBV28; abundance: NA; j_gene: TRBJ2-5; d_gene: NA; CDR3aa: CASRVGGQETQYF; CDR3nt: TGTGCCAGCAGGGTAGGAGGCCAAGAGACCCAGTACTTC
v_gene: TRBV7-8; abundance: NA; j_gene: TRBJ2-5; d_gene: TRBD1; CDR3aa: CASSPIGQGPGETQYF; CDR3nt: TGTGCCAGCAGCCCGATCGGACAGGGCCCAGGGGAGACCCAGTACTTC
v_gene: TRBV27; abundance: NA; j_gene: TRBJ2-7; d_gene: TRBD1; CDR3aa: CASSGTARTYEQYF; CDR3nt: TGTGCCAGCAGTGGGACAGCCCGAACCTACGAGCAGTACTTC
v_gene: TRBV2; abundance: few; j_gene: TRBJ2-7; d_gene: NA; CDR3aa: CASSEAEGSYEQYF; CDR3nt: TGTGCCAGCAGTGAAGCGGAGGGTTCCTACGAGCAGTACTTC
v_gene: TRBV3-1/TRBV3-2; abundance: NA; j_gene: TRBJ1-6; d_gene: TRBD1; CDR3aa: CASSHGQGRQSPLHF; CDR3nt: TGTGCCAGCAGCCACGGACAGGGACGCCAATCACCCCTCCACTTT
v_gene: TRBV7-2; abundance: NA; j_gene: TRBJ1-5; d_gene: TRBD1; CDR3aa: CASSLDRGGNQPQHF; CDR3nt: TGTGCCAGCAGCTTAGACAGGGGAGGCAATCAGCCCCAGCATTTT
v_gene: TRBV2; abundance: NA; j_gene: TRBJ2-2; d_gene: NA; CDR3aa: CASSQLAGSGELFF; CDR3nt: TGTGCCAGCAGTCAGCTAGCCGGTTCCGGGGAGCTGTTTTTT
v_gene: TRBV19; abundance: NA; j_gene: TRBJ2-3; d_gene: NA; CDR3aa: CASGADDTQYF; CDR3nt: TGTGCCAGTGGAGCCGATGATACGCAGTATTTT
v_gene: TRBV7-8; abundance: NA; j_gene: TRBJ2-7; d_gene: TRBD2; CDR3aa: CASGSGLAYYEQYF; CDR3nt: TGTGCCAGCGGGTCTGGACTAGCGTACTACGAGCAGTACTTC
v_gene: TRBV6-5; abundance: NA; j_gene: TRBJ1-6; d_gene: TRBD1; CDR3aa: CATNLDRGHSPLHF; CDR3nt: TGTGCCACCAATCTGGACAGGGGGCATTCACCCCTCCACTTT
v_gene: TRBV4-1; abundance: NA; j_gene: TRBJ2-6; d_gene: NA; CDR3aa: CASSQEGAGANVLTF; CDR3nt: TGCGCCAGCAGCCAAGAGGGAGCTGGGGCCAACGTCCTGACTTTC